This TCR beta chain was captured in a study of blood T cells in healthy people across ages. The wider study: Per two T cells, about one barcoded beta molecule was captured through template switching.

Per sample, a minimum of 6.5 million PBMCs were isolated. This clonotype was seen a few times. Antigen: not known. Findings and limits, study-wide: Donor CMV infection status was unknown, possibly confounding age-related changes in expanded clonotypes.

Through a sample-barcoded 5' primer and a J-beta primer mix, a second PCR was run for about 7 to 12 cycles. TCRdb passed the 5' RACE reads through MiXCR, listing each CDR3 protein once. This sample has about 680,000 distinct CDR3 sequences, with approximately 49% found just once. The CDR3 length is 15 residues. Between the trimmed V and J ends, which lost 4 bases and 3 bases, there was a span of 14 bases. Looked up from germline, CDR1 is SGHRS and CDR2 is YFSETQ. The sequenced sample was blood. This rearrangement joins TRBV5-1 to TRBJ2-1; no firm D call. The sequence derives from a woman aged 60-75 years in good health. The CDR3 DNA follows: TGCGCCAGCAGCACGGGTCTAGATTTCTACAATGAGCAGTTCTTC. This gives the protein CASSTGLDFYNEQFF.